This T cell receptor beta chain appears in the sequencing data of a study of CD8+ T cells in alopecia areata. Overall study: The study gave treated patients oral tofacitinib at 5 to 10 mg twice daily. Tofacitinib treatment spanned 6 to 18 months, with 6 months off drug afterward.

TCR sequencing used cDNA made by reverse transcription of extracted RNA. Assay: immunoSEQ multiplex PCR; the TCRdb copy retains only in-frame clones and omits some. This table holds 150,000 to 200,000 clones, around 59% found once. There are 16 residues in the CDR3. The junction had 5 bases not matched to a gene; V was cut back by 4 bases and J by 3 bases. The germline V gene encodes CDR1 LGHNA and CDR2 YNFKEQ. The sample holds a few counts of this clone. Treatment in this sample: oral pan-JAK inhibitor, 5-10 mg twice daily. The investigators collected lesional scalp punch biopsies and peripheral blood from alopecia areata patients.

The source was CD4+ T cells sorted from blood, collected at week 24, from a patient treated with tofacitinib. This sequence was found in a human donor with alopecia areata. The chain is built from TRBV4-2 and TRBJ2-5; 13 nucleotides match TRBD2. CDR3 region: CASSLTSGGAEETQYF. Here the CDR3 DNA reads TGTGCCAGCAGCCTCACTAGCGGGGGGGCGGAAGAGACCCAGTACTTC.